This passage covers 23 T cell receptor beta chains from one sample sequenced in a study of Graves' ophthalmopathy and Graves' hyperthyroidism. Amplified TCR beta CDR3 regions were obtained using RNA transcripts as template. Second-round multiplex PCR followed a first-round RT-PCR using HTBI primers. MiXCR, applied by TCRdb to the multiplex PCR reads, yields one record per CDR3 protein. The sample has about 340,000 distinct CDR3 sequences, roughly 15% seen once. Sample: peripheral blood. The receptors derive from an adult man with Graves' ophthalmopathy.

The chain is built from TRBV11-2 and TRBJ2-1; D uncertain. Germline loops: CDR1 SGHAT, CDR2 FQNNGV. The CDR3 has 14 amino acids. Trimming took off 5 bases at V and 10 bases at J, with 18 bases between the two ends. The CDR3 DNA is TGTGCCAGCAGCATCCTGGTAAGGGCCCCCGAGCAGTTCTTC. Its protein product is CASSILVRAPEQFF.

This clonotype was seen ten or more times. The chain carries TRBV2 and TRBJ1-1, with D unclear. The V end lost 7 bases, the J end lost 0 bases, and 15 bases lay between the germline ends. Germline loops: CDR1 SNHLY, CDR2 FYNNEI. The CDR3 loop spans 15 amino acids. CDR3 nucleotides: TGTGCCAGCACCCACCCGGGAAGCATGAACACTGAAGCTTTCTTT. It codes for CASTHPGSMNTEAFF.

This clonotype was observed many times. The J gene is TRBJ1-1, the V gene TRBV6-5; 8 positions agree with TRBD1. The CDR3 length is 15 residues. After removal of 2 bases from V and 7 bases from J, the junction contained 9 bases not matched to a gene. Per germline, CDR1 MNHEY and CDR2 SVGAGI. CDR3 nucleotides: TGTGCCAGCAGTTACCCTGGGCAGGGGGCGGTTGAAGCTTTCTTT. Translated, it gives CASSYPGQGAVEAFF.

This clonotype was detected ten times or more. J is TRBJ1-2 and V is TRBV15; D gene uncertain. There are 12 residues in the CDR3. Per the germline V gene, CDR1 is LNHNV and CDR2 is YYDKDF (reference sequence). V dropped 5 bases and J dropped 3 bases, with 7 bases sitting between them. The CDR3 DNA sequence: TGTGCCACCAGCGGCAGTTACTATGGCTACACCTTC. Its protein product is CATSGSYYGYTF.

This clonotype showed up many times. The CDR3 DNA reads TGTGCCAGCAATCTAATCCCCGGAGCGAACACTGAAGCTTTCTTT. It is translated as CASNLIPGANTEAFF. The rearrangement links TRBV27 to TRBJ1-1; D is undetermined. Germline loops: CDR1 MNHEY, CDR2 SMNVEV (reference sequence). Trimming stripped 7 bases from V and 1 base from J, with 16 bases between. This CDR3 spans 15 amino acids.

This clonotype was seen repeatedly, ten times or more. The gene calls are TRBV30 and TRBJ1-2, with 9 bases aligning to TRBD1. V lost 4 bases and J lost 6; bases outside the gene matches: 6. This CDR3 is 13 amino acids long. From germline, CDR1 is GTSNPN and CDR2 SVGIG (reference sequence). CDR3: CAWTWWTGDGYTF. CDR3 sequence (DNA): TGTGCCTGGACTTGGTGGACAGGGGATGGCTACACCTTC.

The chain joins TRBV6-2 or TRBV6-3 to TRBJ1-3; no reliable D call. Germline values: CDR1 MNHEY, CDR2 SVGEGT. CDR3 length equals 15 residues. Between the trimmed V and J ends, which lost 5 bases and 3 bases, there was a span of 14 bases. As DNA, the CDR3 is TGTGCCAGCAGTGGCCTGCCGTTGGGTGGAAACACCATATATTTT. Translated, it gives CASSGLPLGGNTIYF.

This clonotype was recorded at least ten times. This chain joins TRBV13 and TRBJ1-1, with 7 bases that match TRBD1. This CDR3 is 17 amino acids long. The junction had 11 bases not matched to a gene; V was cut back by 0 bases and J by 4 bases. The germline CDR1 and CDR2 sequences are PRHDT and FYEKMQ (reference sequence). The CDR3 nucleotides are TGTGCCAGCAGCTTAGGAGCAGGGGGTATTTGGACCACTGAAGCTTTCTTT. Protein sequence: CASSLGAGGIWTTEAFF.

This clonotype has ten or more counts. The rearrangement uses TRBV30 and TRBJ2-5, with 9 bases matching TRBD1. V was pared by 1 base and J by 4 bases, with 4 bases of the junction left unmatched. The CDR3 has 14 residues. CDR1 is GTSNPN, CDR2 SVGIG, per germline (reference sequence). The CDR3 coding sequence is TGTGCCTGGAGTGCAACAGGGGGCCGAGAGACCCAGTACTTC. Translating it yields CAWSATGGRETQYF.

This clonotype has a count of ten or more. This chain uses TRBV20-1 with TRBJ2-4; 12 nucleotides line up with TRBD2. The CDR3 covers 14 residues. The trim removed 6 bases at V and 3 bases at J, leaving 3 bases unmatched. Germline loops: CDR1 DFQATT, CDR2 SNEGSKA (reference sequence). CDR3 nucleotide sequence: TGCAGTGCCAGGACTAGCGGGGTCAAAAACATTCAGTACTTC. This sequence encodes CSARTSGVKNIQYF.

The DNA of the CDR3 is TGTGCCAGCAGCTTCGGTTCCAAGGACTATGGCTACACCTTC. It codes for CASSFGSKDYGYTF. The J gene is TRBJ1-2, the V gene TRBV7-2; D call uncertain. The V end lost 3 bases, the J end lost 3 bases, and 11 bases lay between the germline ends. In germline, CDR1 is SGHTA, CDR2 FQGNSA. The CDR3 runs to 14 residues.

V usage is TRBV12-5 and J usage is TRBJ2-5; D is perhaps TRBD1 (6 bases). This CDR3 region has 15 residues. Germline V gene lookup returns CDR1 LGHNT and CDR2 FRNRAP. Deletions cut 3 bases from V and 5 bases from J, with 16 bases between. In nucleotides, the CDR3 is TGTGCTAGTGGTTTACAACAGGGCAGCCAGGAGACCCAGTACTTC. Its protein product is CASGLQQGSQETQYF.

In its sample, this clonotype was seen many times. This chain links TRBV3-1 with TRBJ1-2; D is possibly TRBD1 (6 bases). CDR1 and CDR2 from the germline V gene are LGHDT and YNNKEL (reference sequence). The V and J ends lost 4 bases and 8 bases respectively, with 14 bases between them. The CDR3 has 13 amino acids. The CDR3 spells CASSRRTDLGYTF. The DNA for the CDR3 is TGTGCCAGCAGCCGCCGGACAGATCTAGGCTACACCTTC.

There are many counts of this clonotype. The V and J genes are TRBV12-3 or TRBV12-4 and TRBJ1-2; possibly TRBD1 for D (6 bases). Trimming left V 1 base short and J 2 bases short, with 17 bases between. This CDR3 has 17 amino acids. CDR3 sequence reads: CASSLVALQGHNYGYTF. The CDR3 DNA reads as TGTGCCAGCAGTTTAGTCGCCTTACAGGGTCACAACTATGGCTACACCTTC.

This clonotype was seen at least ten times. The V gene is TRBV7-9, the J gene TRBJ1-1; perhaps TRBD1 as D (5 bases). CDR1 SEHNR and CDR2 FQNEAQ come from the germline V gene (reference sequence). This CDR3 is built from 15 residues. The ends were cut back, 2 bases at V and 4 bases at J, with 14 bases in the middle. CDR3 DNA sequence: TGTGCCAGCAGCTTATTTCAGGGTGGCGGCACTGAAGCTTTCTTT. It codes for CASSLFQGGGTEAFF.

This clonotype was recorded at least ten times. This is likely a read error, given that the CDR3 carries no conserved phenylalanine or tryptophan at its end. The chain employs TRBV24-1 and TRBJ2-5; D not resolved. This CDR3 comprises 14 residues. CDR1 is KGHDR, CDR2 SFDVKD, per germline. Between the trimmed V and J ends, which lost 5 bases and 2 bases, there was a span of 11 bases. This CDR3 is CATSGSATQETQYS. The CDR3 region has the DNA TGTGCCACCAGTGGCTCCGCGACACAAGAGACCCAGTACTCC.

This clonotype was counted a single time. V and J are TRBV25-1 and TRBJ2-5, with 10 bases aligning to TRBD1. This CDR3 is 16 amino acids long. CDR1 MGHDK and CDR2 SYGVNS come from the germline V gene. V trimming: 1 base; J trimming: 3 bases; junction bases outside the gene matches: 5. CDR3 DNA: TGTGCCAGCAGTGAATTATCAGGGACAGGGGAAGAGACCCAGTACTTC. It translates to CASSELSGTGEETQYF.

In this sample, this clonotype turned up many times. This rearrangement joins TRBV29-1 to TRBJ2-7; no clear D. CDR3 length equals 10 residues. V shed 4 bases and J shed 3 bases, with 4 bases lying between them. Germline V gene lookup returns CDR1 SQVTM and CDR2 ANQGSEA. The CDR3 region is CSVVIYEQYF. DNA of the CDR3: TGCAGCGTTGTTATCTACGAGCAGTACTTC.

In this sample, this clonotype turned up many times. V gene TRBV20-1 combines with J gene TRBJ2-5; no clear D gene. Germline V gene lookup returns CDR1 DFQATT and CDR2 SNEGSKA (reference sequence). The CDR3 totals 12 residues. V was shortened by 3 bases and J by 1 base, with 6 bases between the two germline ends. The CDR3 loop reads CSASPSQETQYF. In nucleotides, the CDR3 is TGCAGTGCTAGTCCTAGCCAAGAGACCCAGTACTTC.

This sequence joins TRBV6-5 and TRBJ2-7; TRBD2 might be the D (5 bases). This CDR3 is built from 15 residues. Germline-derived CDR1 and CDR2 are MNHEY and SVGAGI. Trimming removed 2 bases at V and 5 bases at J, with 16 bases between. The chain's CDR3 is CASSYGEWPSDEQYF. The CDR3 DNA reads TGTGCCAGCAGTTACGGGGAGTGGCCTTCGGACGAGCAGTACTTC.

The chain employs TRBV12-5 and TRBJ2-2; tentative D call: TRBD2 (5 bases). V lost 1 base to trimming and J lost 2 bases, with 20 bases between them. Germline assignment: CDR1 LGHNT and CDR2 FRNRAP. This CDR3 has 19 amino acids. This chain's CDR3 is CASGLGKDPGKYNTGELFF. The CDR3 bases are TGTGCTAGTGGTTTGGGGAAAGACCCCGGGAAGTATAACACCGGGGAGCTGTTTTTT.

The chain is built from TRBV4-1 and TRBJ1-3; 10 bases line up with TRBD1. Germline CDR1 MGHRA, CDR2 YSYEKL. V was clipped by 1 base and J by 0 bases; unmatched bases: 9. The CDR3 length is 19 residues. The CDR3 region has the DNA TGCGCCAGCAGCCAAGCTGGGGGGACAGGGGCCTTCTCTGGAAACACCATATATTTT. It translates to CASSQAGGTGAFSGNTIYF.

In its sample, this clonotype was seen many times. V gene TRBV2 combines with J gene TRBJ2-7; 9 bases map to TRBD1. Trimming removed 5 bases from V and 2 bases from J; junction bases left unmatched: 4. Germline assignment: CDR1 SNHLY and CDR2 FYNNEI. This CDR3 contains 14 residues. CDR3 coding DNA: TGTGCCAGCAGTCGGGACAGGGCGACCTACGAGCAGTACTTC. Translated: CASSRDRATYEQYF.